These 31 T cell receptor beta chains originate from one sample sequenced in a study of CD8 T cells in Susac syndrome (dated by TCRdb to about 2019). Receptor amplification or capture employed the immunoSEQ multiplex PCR assay. RNA was extracted with the RNeasy kit and 0.5 to 1 ug was reverse transcribed using random hexamers. The public reads were quality trimmed at Q25 with fastp and then assembled into clones with MiXCR by TCRdb, keeping productive beta chains. Every entry covers one CDR3 protein and lists the most common genes and DNA from its rows. The table for this sample lists approximately 170,000 distinct CDR3 sequences; approximately 95% of them were counted only once. About 0.094% of the sample is in the top ten clones. What was sequenced was CD4+ T cells from PBMCs. These receptors originate from a human donor with multiple sclerosis.

The rearrangement joins TRBV12-3 or TRBV12-4 to TRBJ2-1, with D hard to call. This CDR3 contains 12 residues. The V gene lost 6 bases and the J gene lost 7 bases, with 10 bases spanning the gap. CDR3 sequence: CASSLRWNEQFF. The CDR3 nucleotides are TGTGCCAGCAGCCTAAGGTGGAATGAGCAGTTCTTC.

The gene calls are TRBV5-4 and TRBJ2-7; tentatively, D is TRBD2 (5 bases). The germline gives CDR1 SGHNT, CDR2 YYREEE (reference sequence). V lost 0 bases and J 7 bases, leaving 11 bases between the germline ends. This CDR3 is built from 13 residues. The CDR3 sequence is CASSLERAIEQYF. CDR3 bases: TGTGCCAGCAGCTTGGAGAGGGCGATAGAGCAGTACTTC.

V gene TRBV12-3 or TRBV12-4 combines with J gene TRBJ2-7; D ambiguous. This CDR3 comprises 11 residues. V shed 3 bases and J shed 6 bases, with 6 bases lying between them. This chain's CDR3 is CASSFEREQYF. DNA for the CDR3: TGTGCCAGCAGTTTTGAGCGCGAGCAGTACTTC.

The V gene is TRBV7-9, the J gene TRBJ1-1; 9 bases agree with TRBD1. Germline CDR1 reads SEHNR; CDR2 reads FQNEAQ (reference sequence). J gave up 1 base and V 4 bases, and 7 bases lay outside the gene matches. The CDR3 is 16 residues long. The CDR3 nucleotides read TGTGCCAGCAGCTCACAGGACAGGGGTAGGAACACTGAAGCTTTCTTT. Protein sequence: CASSSQDRGRNTEAFF.

V and J are TRBV29-1 and TRBJ2-5; D call uncertain. Looked up from germline, CDR1 is SQVTM and CDR2 is ANQGSEA. Trimming left V 1 base short and J 0 bases short, with 12 bases between. This CDR3 has 15 amino acids. Here the CDR3 reads CSVEVHGPYQETQYF. The CDR3 DNA follows: TGCAGCGTTGAAGTTCACGGACCGTACCAAGAGACCCAGTACTTC.

This clonotype was picked up one time. The V gene is TRBV6-6, the J gene TRBJ2-7; TRBD1 aligns across 7 bases. This CDR3 contains 12 residues. Germline-derived CDR1 and CDR2 are MNHNY and SVGAGI (reference sequence). The trim removed 8 bases at V and 7 bases at J, leaving 8 bases unmatched. CDR3 DNA: TGTGCCAGCCGACAGGGAATGCAGGAGCAGTACTTC. Translated: CASRQGMQEQYF.

The chain joins TRBV3-1 to TRBJ1-3; D call uncertain. V was shortened by 1 base and J by 4 bases, with 2 bases between the two germline ends. Germline V gives CDR1 LGHDT, CDR2 YNNKEL (reference sequence). This CDR3 has 12 amino acids. CDR3 sequence: CASSQGGNTIYF. The CDR3 DNA sequence: TGTGCCAGCAGCCAAGGCGGAAACACCATATATTTT.

The chain is built from TRBV13 and TRBJ2-5; no clear D gene. In germline, CDR1 is PRHDT, CDR2 FYEKMQ (reference sequence). V gave up 2 bases and J gave up 6 bases, with 13 bases separating them. The CDR3 covers 14 residues. DNA for the CDR3: TGTGCCAGCAGCTTAAGAGTCCTGGTGAAGACCCAGTACTTC. As protein: CASSLRVLVKTQYF.

The chain has TRBV18 and TRBJ2-5; no firm D call. V was pared by 3 bases and J by 2 bases, with 13 bases between. From germline, CDR1 is KGHSH and CDR2 LQKENI. The CDR3 has 15 amino acids. Here the CDR3 DNA reads TGTGCCAGCTCACCCGCCCACGTGTTACAAGAGACCCAGTACTTC. Its protein is CASSPAHVLQETQYF.

This sequence joins TRBV11-2 and TRBJ2-2, with D perhaps matching TRBD1 (5 bases). V lost 5 bases and J lost 3, with 13 bases in between. Germline CDR1 is SGHAT and CDR2 is FQNNGV. The length of the CDR3 is 15 residues. The CDR3 protein is CASSRFPTDTGELFF. The DNA for the CDR3 is TGTGCCAGCAGCCGCTTCCCGACAGACACCGGGGAGCTGTTTTTT.

The rearrangement uses TRBV10-3 and TRBJ2-7, with 9 bases aligning to TRBD1. The CDR3 spans 15 residues. The V and J ends lost 11 bases and 3 bases, in that order; junction bases with no gene match: 14. Germline CDR1 reads ENHRY; CDR2 reads SYGVKD. DNA of the CDR3: TGTGCCTCCTTTTCCGGGACAGGGACATACTACGAGCAGTACTTC. The encoded protein is CASFSGTGTYYEQYF.

V and J are TRBV28 and TRBJ2-5, with D uncertain. Germline V gene lookup returns CDR1 MDHEN and CDR2 SYDVKM. V shed 6 bases and J shed 2 bases, with 7 bases lying between them. CDR3 length: 12 residues. The CDR3 is CASRGDQETQYF. CDR3 bases: TGTGCCAGCAGGGGTGATCAAGAGACCCAGTACTTC.

This clonotype was counted once. This chain uses TRBV20-1 with TRBJ2-1; 11 nucleotides agree with TRBD2. V trimming: 6 bases; J trimming: 4 bases; junction bases outside the gene matches: 5. This CDR3 spans 14 amino acids. Germline V lookup: CDR1 DFQATT, CDR2 SNEGSKA (reference sequence). This CDR3 is CSAWTSGHYNEQFF. DNA of the CDR3: TGCAGTGCCTGGACTAGCGGGCATTACAATGAGCAGTTCTTC.

The V and J genes are TRBV30 and TRBJ2-4; tentative D call: TRBD1 (5 bases). The CDR3 contains 14 residues. Germline-derived CDR1 and CDR2 are GTSNPN and SVGIG (reference sequence). The V end was cut by 5 bases, the J end by 8 bases, with 19 bases between. The CDR3 nucleotides read TGTGCCTGGGGTCAGGGATTGGGTGAGGACATTCAGTACTTC. It is translated as CAWGQGLGEDIQYF.

J is TRBJ1-1 and V is TRBV7-9; unclear D gene. The CDR3 has 13 amino acids. Germline lookup yields CDR1 SEHNR and CDR2 FQNEAQ (reference sequence). V lost 6 bases and J lost 0, with 8 bases in between. This chain's CDR3 is CASRWTVNTEAFF. CDR3 bases: TGTGCCAGCAGATGGACGGTGAACACTGAAGCTTTCTTT.

As concerns this clonotype: The CDR3 does not close with the conserved phenylalanine or tryptophan, likely indicating a read error. The CDR3 reads CASSQDQREGGLFL. The DNA for the CDR3 is TGTGCCAGCAGCCAAGACCAGCGGGAGGGCGGGCTGTTTCTT. The rearrangement uses TRBV4-2 and TRBJ2-2; 10 nucleotides match TRBD2. Trimming cost V 0 bases and J 13 bases; bases outside gene matches: 5. This CDR3 region has 14 residues. Germline V gene lookup returns CDR1 LGHNA and CDR2 YNFKEQ.

The genes are TRBV7-8 and TRBJ1-2; D not resolved. Germline lookup yields CDR1 SGHVS and CDR2 FQNEAQ. The CDR3 runs to 16 residues. V gave up 7 bases and J gave up 2 bases, with 20 bases separating them. The CDR3 reads CASIPKETLLNYGYTF. CDR3 sequence (DNA): TGTGCCAGCATACCAAAGGAGACACTACTGAACTATGGCTACACCTTC.

This chain connects TRBV6-5 to TRBJ2-2; maybe TRBD1 (5 bases). V was clipped by 4 bases and J by 4 bases, with 13 bases between them. CDR1 MNHEY and CDR2 SVGAGI come from the germline V gene. CDR3 length: 15 amino acids. The CDR3 region is CASSSMSRATGELFF. As DNA, the CDR3 is TGTGCCAGCAGTTCAATGAGCAGGGCCACCGGGGAGCTGTTTTTT.

This sequence joins TRBV20-1 and TRBJ2-5; TRBD1 matches at 7 bases. V lost 5 bases, J lost 5 bases, and 8 bases stayed unmatched. Germline lookup yields CDR1 DFQATT and CDR2 SNEGSKA (reference sequence). CDR3 length: 13 residues. The CDR3 sequence: CSADSGQVETQYF. The CDR3 DNA sequence: TGCAGTGCTGACTCCGGACAGGTCGAGACCCAGTACTTC.

J is TRBJ2-7 and V is TRBV14; D unclear. The CDR3 totals 14 residues. Germline lookup yields CDR1 SGHDN and CDR2 FVKESK. V lost 3 bases, J lost 4 bases, and 13 bases lay in between. CDR3 in amino acids: CASSHVGWGYEQYF. CDR3 nucleotides: TGTGCCAGCAGCCATGTCGGGTGGGGTTACGAGCAGTACTTC. Filled out from reference TRBV14 and TRBJ2-7, the complete variable domain reads EAGVTQFPSHSVIEKGQTVTLRCDPISGHDNLYWYRRVMGKEIKFLLHFVKESKQDESGMPNNRFLAERTGGTYSTLKVQPAELEDSGVYFCASSHVGWGYEQYFGPGTRLTVT.

This chain connects TRBV10-3 to TRBJ2-2; 14 bases agree with TRBD2. The germline V gene encodes CDR1 ENHRY and CDR2 SYGVKD. Germline trimming cut 7 bases from V and 0 bases from J; bases unmatched to any gene: 4. This CDR3 has 17 residues. The CDR3 region is CAITGLAGGTNTGELFF. Written as DNA, the CDR3 is TGTGCCATCACAGGACTAGCGGGGGGTACGAACACCGGGGAGCTGTTTTTT.

V is TRBV6-1 and J is TRBJ1-5; no definite D call. CDR3 size: 14 residues. The V gene's germline CDR1 is MNHNS and CDR2 SASEGT. V gave up 3 bases and J gave up 4 bases, with 10 bases separating them. CDR3 protein: CASSEGFRNQPQHF. In nucleotides, the CDR3 is TGTGCCAGCAGTGAGGGTTTCAGGAATCAGCCCCAGCATTTT.

J is TRBJ1-5 and V is TRBV30; tentative D call: TRBD1 (5 bases). The CDR3 is 13 residues long. Trimming shortened V by 0 bases and J by 7 bases, and 10 bases separated the two germline ends. Germline values: CDR1 GTSNPN, CDR2 SVGIG (reference sequence). The CDR3 sequence is CAWSVVGVQPQHF. The CDR3 nucleotides are TGTGCCTGGAGTGTGGTAGGGGTCCAGCCCCAGCATTTT. The full variable domain, in which reference TRBV30 and TRBJ1-5 provide the parts outside the CDR3, is SQTIHQWPATLVQPVGSPLSLECTVEGTSNPNLYWYRQAAGRGLQLLFYSVGIGQISSEVPQNLSASRPQDRQFILSSKKLLLSDSGFYLCAWSVVGVQPQHFGDGTRLSIL.

This clonotype was found once. The chain carries TRBV24-1 and TRBJ2-5; possible D gene TRBD1, 5 bases. The CDR3 covers 11 residues. V gave up 5 bases and J gave up 5 bases, with 5 bases separating them. Germline CDR1 reads KGHDR; CDR2 reads SFDVKD. The CDR3 DNA sequence: TGTGCCACCAGTGCAGGGGAGACCCAGTACTTC. This codes for CATSAGETQYF.

CDR3 sequence: CASARDRAYTEAFF. In nucleotides, the CDR3 is TGTGCCAGCGCCCGAGACAGGGCTTACACTGAAGCTTTCTTT. V gene TRBV27 combines with J gene TRBJ1-1, with 7 bases identical to TRBD1. J was trimmed by 3 bases and V by 8 bases; bases with no gene match: 9. The V gene's germline CDR1 is MNHEY and CDR2 SMNVEV (reference sequence). The length of the CDR3 is 14 residues.

This chain connects TRBV7-2 to TRBJ1-1, with 9 bases lining up with TRBD1. The CDR3 runs 14 residues. The V and J ends lost 5 bases and 5 bases, in that order; junction bases with no gene match: 6. Germline V gene data show CDR1 as SGHTA and CDR2 as FQGNSA. The CDR3 loop is CASSRQGGWTEAFF. CDR3 coding DNA: TGTGCCAGCAGCAGACAGGGGGGGTGGACTGAAGCTTTCTTT.

A single count supports this clonotype. V usage is TRBV6-1 and J usage is TRBJ1-1; 9 bases line up with TRBD1. Germline V gives CDR1 MNHNS, CDR2 SASEGT. The CDR3 extends over 14 amino acids. The ends lost 5 bases at V and 4 bases at J; junction bases unmatched: 5. The DNA of the CDR3 is TGTGCCAGCAGTTTTGGACAGGGGAGCACTGAAGCTTTCTTT. As protein: CASSFGQGSTEAFF.

The genes are TRBV7-6 and TRBJ1-1; 11 bases agree with TRBD1. From germline, CDR1 is SGHVS and CDR2 FNYEAQ. V shed 5 bases, J shed 4 bases, and the junction held 9 bases outside the gene matches. This CDR3 is built from 16 residues. CDR3 residues: CASSPGQGAIRTEAFF. CDR3 in DNA: TGTGCCAGCAGCCCTGGACAGGGGGCAATTCGCACTGAAGCTTTCTTT. Full variable domain (outside the CDR3, taken from reference TRBV7-6 and TRBJ1-1): GAGVSQSPRYKVTKRGQDVALRCDPISGHVSLYWYRQALGQGPEFLTYFNYEAQQDKSGLPNDRFSAERPEGSISTLTIQRTEQRDSAMYRCASSPGQGAIRTEAFFGQGTRLTVV.

This chain joins TRBV2 and TRBJ2-3; no definite D call. From germline, CDR1 is SNHLY and CDR2 FYNNEI. This CDR3 is 12 amino acids long. V lost 1 base to trimming and J lost 4 bases, with 3 bases between them. As DNA, the CDR3 is TGTGCCAGCAGTGAAGGCCCAGATACGCAGTATTTT. Its protein is CASSEGPDTQYF.

This clonotype came up once. The chain joins TRBV4-3 to TRBJ1-2; the D is unclear. The V end was cut by 0 bases, the J end by 1 base, with 9 bases between. Germline loops: CDR1 LGHNA, CDR2 YSLEER. The CDR3 runs to 15 residues. CDR3 in DNA: TGCGCCAGCAGCCAAGAGGGCACTTATAACTATGGCTACACCTTC. This translates into CASSQEGTYNYGYTF.

The chain has TRBV5-6 and TRBJ2-7, with 10 positions matching TRBD2. J was trimmed by 2 bases and V by 4 bases; bases with no gene match: 6. The CDR3 has 15 residues. The germline gives CDR1 SGHDT, CDR2 YYEEEE. The CDR3 here is CASSRTSGVPYEQYF. Here the CDR3 DNA reads TGTGCCAGCAGCCGAACTAGCGGGGTTCCCTACGAGCAGTACTTC.